Listed below are T cell receptor beta chains from one sample, sequenced in a study of blood T cell repertoires in COVID-19. Produced via immunoSEQ multiplex PCR; TCRdb's table is partial and in-frame only. Here the sample spans 40,000 to 50,000 clones, 89% being singletons. Sequenced sample: peripheral blood. These receptor sequences come from a man aged 50-59 years with active COVID-19. The CDR3 runs from the conserved cysteine through the conserved F or W.

V: TRBV4-1
CDR3: CASSRDLAGGTEQYF

V: TRBV6-1
CDR3: CASSERGTGVDTQYF

V: TRBV10-1
CDR3: CASSPEGATPSDTQYF

V: TRBV7-2
CDR3: CASSPRDLAGFIEQYF

V: TRBV4-1
CDR3: CASSRTGGENYGYTF

V: TRBV12-5
CDR3: CASGNASGTIYNEQFF

V: TRBV3-1/TRBV3-2
CDR3: CASSERADTQYF

V: TRBV28
CDR3: CASSPDRNYYGYTF

V: TRBV7-9
CDR3: CASIPSDRANTGELFF

V: TRBV27
CDR3: CASSSISGVDSYEQYF

V: TRBV5-8
CDR3: CASSAGESHNEQFF

V: TRBV27
CDR3: CASSLKPGLLYEQYF

V: TRBV27
CDR3: CASSLAQGYNSPLHF

V: TRBV11-3
CDR3: CASSLGGTGGNIQYF

V: TRBV9
CDR3: CASSSPISGSTYEQYF

V: TRBV5-1
CDR3: CASSLAGDPEAFF

V: TRBV29-1
CDR3: CSLWTGNGYTF

V: TRBV18
CDR3: CASSPPTGAYEQYF

V: TRBV12-3/TRBV12-4
CDR3: CASSQGQYEQYF